The present T cell receptor (beta chain) was sequenced within a study of T-cell reconstitution after alpha-beta-depleted transplantation in children. Overall study findings and caveats: A year post-transplant, T-cell counts and diversity derived mostly from newly produced T cells.

The CDR3 consists of 18 residues. V lost 1 base and J lost 0; bases outside the gene matches: 8. Germline lookup yields CDR1 SGHAT and CDR2 FQNNGV. Unique molecular identifiers were built into the TCRbeta library. One entry per CDR3 protein, called by TCRdb with MiXCR from the PCR reads. Among hundreds of thousands of distinct CDR3 sequences listed, about an eighth were seen once. On this clonotype itself: Its target is not known.

Sequenced material: PBMCs, mostly from graft donor cells, taken 360 days after TCRalphabeta/CD19-depleted stem cell transplant. V is TRBV11-2 and J is TRBJ2-2, with TRBD2 matching 7 bases. The sequence came from a male patient younger than 18 who had a stem cell transplant for acute myeloid leukemia, so the T cells may come from the graft donor. The CDR3 DNA follows: TGTGCCAGCAGCTTAGTTCGGGCGGGAGTAACGAACACCGGGGAGCTGTTTTTT. Its protein product is CASSLVRAGVTNTGELFF.